These T cell receptor beta chains were read from a single sample in a study of HIV-infected patients and healthy controls. MiXCR, applied by TCRdb to the 5' RACE reads, yields one record per CDR3 protein. The table includes about 9,100 distinct CDR3 sequences, roughly 7.3% detected once. The sample in question was blood, obtained before antiretroviral therapy. These receptors were obtained from an adult with HIV infection. The CDR3 runs from the conserved cysteine through the conserved F or W. The size field is filled for only some rows; it gives once, few, many or a size class.

V	J	size	CDR3
TRBV5-1	TRBJ2-2	many	CASCWGGTGELFF
TRBV6-2/TRBV6-3	TRBJ2-3	many	CASGASRGRYADTQYF
TRBV19	TRBJ2-1	few	CASSGYGTPGEQFF
TRBV6-2/TRBV6-3	TRBJ1-2	many	CASSYSSRGDYGYTF
TRBV13	TRBJ1-4	many	CASRRSGSSTNEKLFF
TRBV3-1	TRBJ2-7	many	CASSQNKAYEQYF
TRBV3-1	TRBJ2-1	many	CASSQVTGTSINEQFF
TRBV11-2	TRBJ2-1	many	CASSLRSLNEQFF
TRBV20-1	TRBJ2-3	many	CSARGVPRDTQYF
TRBV5-4	TRBJ2-3	many	CASSLAGTAYSDTQYF
TRBV20-1	TRBJ1-4	.	CSARAGSNEKLFF
TRBV11-2	TRBJ1-1	many	CASSPVGDTEAFF
TRBV7-8	TRBJ1-2	many	CASSLGTQELYGYTF
TRBV2	TRBJ2-1	many	CASNADINFSYNEQFF
TRBV6-6	TRBJ1-1	many	CASSDVHGGNTEAFF
TRBV3-1	TRBJ2-5	many	CASSQQASQETQYF
TRBV10-3	TRBJ1-1	many	CATYTGTGNTEAFF
TRBV27	TRBJ1-2	many	CASSFGPGGLNYGYTF